The source of this T cell receptor beta chain is a study of T cells in Graves' hyperthyroidism and ophthalmopathy. RNA transcripts served as the template for amplifying TCR beta CDR3 regions. The HTBI set primed first-round TCR CDR3 RT-PCR. MiXCR, run by TCRdb on the multiplex PCR reads, gives a single entry per CDR3 protein. There are around 99,000 distinct CDR3 sequences in the sample; more than 15% occur only once, and around 42% lies in the top ten. This clonotype was seen many times. CDR1 and CDR2 from the germline V gene are SGHRS and YFSETQ. The CDR3 runs to 13 residues. V was clipped by 1 base and J by 7 bases, with 11 bases between them.

The chain has TRBV5-1 and TRBJ1-1; D is ambiguous. The sequence derives from a woman in her 50s with Graves' hyperthyroidism. The source material was blood. CDR3 loop: CASSLMQVGEAFF. The CDR3 region has the DNA TGCGCCAGCAGCTTGATGCAGGTGGGTGAAGCTTTCTTT.